These 3 T cell receptor beta chains share one sample of origin, sequenced in a study of a mutant IDH1 vaccine in newly diagnosed glioma (dated by TCRdb to about 2021). Reading the label with the study, this specimen's time point is: week 35, safety follow-up. A 20-mer mutant IDH1 peptide at 300 micrograms in Montanide made up each vaccine dose, which was injected subcutaneously together with topical imiquimod. Libraries were made using the immunoSEQ multiplex PCR assay. The immuneACCESS repertoire file appears here via TCRdb, limited to in-frame rearrangements. These files lack a portion of the clones; in checked studies, under half of the deficit traces to unresolved V genes, and the cause of the others is not known. The sample data list tens of thousands of clones, and around four fifths of these were observed just once. The top ten clonotypes cover about 4.2% of the sample. These receptors are not linked to any known antigen.

The sequencing here drew on PBMCs, taken from a glioma patient whose treatment included an IDH1 peptide vaccine. The origin of the receptors is a man aged 25 to 40 with glioma.

This chain links TRBV5-6 with TRBJ2-4, with 10 bases aligning to TRBD1. Germline V gene lookup returns CDR1 SGHDT and CDR2 YYEEEE. The CDR3 runs to 15 residues. Trimming took 4 bases from V and 8 from J; bases not matched to a gene: 9. CDR3 DNA: TGTGCCAGCAGCCTGGGACAGGGGATTAGGGACATTCAGTACTTC. It yields the protein CASSLGQGIRDIQYF.

V and J are TRBV5-1 and TRBJ2-3, with TRBD2 matching over 9 bases. Trimming took 0 bases from V and 9 from J; bases not matched to a gene: 11. CDR1 and CDR2 (germline): SGHRS, YFSETQ. The CDR3 is 16 residues long. The CDR3 here is CASSLELAGLGSTQYF. For the CDR3, the DNA is TGCGCCAGCAGCTTGGAGCTAGCGGGGTTAGGCTCGACGCAGTATTTT.

The chain combines TRBV5-5 with TRBJ2-7; D is unresolved. V gave up 4 bases and J gave up 3 bases, with 2 bases separating them. Germline V gene data show CDR1 as SGHKS and CDR2 as YYEKEE (reference sequence). The CDR3 length is 10 residues. The CDR3 DNA is TGTGCCAGCAGCCTCTACGAGCAGTACTTC. This translates into CASSLYEQYF.